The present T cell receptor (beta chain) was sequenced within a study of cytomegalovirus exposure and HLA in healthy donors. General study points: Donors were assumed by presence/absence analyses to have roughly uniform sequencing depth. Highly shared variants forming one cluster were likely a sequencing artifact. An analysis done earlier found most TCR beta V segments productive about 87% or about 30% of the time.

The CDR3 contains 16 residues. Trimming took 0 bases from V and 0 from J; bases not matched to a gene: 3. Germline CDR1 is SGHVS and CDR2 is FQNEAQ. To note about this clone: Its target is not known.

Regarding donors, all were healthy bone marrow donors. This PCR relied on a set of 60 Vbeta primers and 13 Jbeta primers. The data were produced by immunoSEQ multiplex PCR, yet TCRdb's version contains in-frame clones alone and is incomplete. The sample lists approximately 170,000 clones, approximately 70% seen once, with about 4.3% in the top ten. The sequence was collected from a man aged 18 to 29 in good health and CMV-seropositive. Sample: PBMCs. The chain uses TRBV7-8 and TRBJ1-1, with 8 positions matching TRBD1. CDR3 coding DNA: TGTGCCAGCAGCTTAGCGAGGGACAGGCTGAACACTGAAGCTTTCTTT. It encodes CASSLARDRLNTEAFF.